This T cell receptor (beta chain) emerged from a study of vaccination and CD4 T cells after COVID-19. Background on the study: Once vaccinated, a few convalescent patients provided samples at day 14 and again at days 161 to 241 post-vaccination.

Cultured CD4+ T cell DNA underwent sequencing with the Oncomine TCR Beta short-read assay. TCRdb fed the PCR reads into MiXCR, producing one record per CDR3 protein. The sample lists fewer than 30,000 distinct CDR3 sequences; more than 25% were seen once. This clonotype was seen a handful of times. The antigen is not known. Time point in this sample: late sampling 161 to 241 days after vaccination in a few convalescent patients. The sample's treatment: roughly ten-day PBMC culture with coronavirus spike peptide pools or control peptides (ViraFEST assay). The germline V gene encodes CDR1 MNHNS and CDR2 SASEGT. The ends lost 6 bases at V and 2 bases at J; junction bases unmatched: 16. This CDR3 comprises 18 residues.

The TCR was taken from a human donor who had recovered from COVID-19. V gene TRBV6-1 combines with J gene TRBJ1-5, with 7 bases matching TRBD1. Sequenced here: CD4+ T cells from blood, cultured in vitro, sampled about 7 months after SARS-CoV-2 vaccination. CDR3 residues: CASRSGTERISGNQPQHF. The CDR3 nucleotides read TGTGCCAGCAGATCCGGGACAGAGCGTATCTCGGGCAATCAGCCCCAGCATTTT.